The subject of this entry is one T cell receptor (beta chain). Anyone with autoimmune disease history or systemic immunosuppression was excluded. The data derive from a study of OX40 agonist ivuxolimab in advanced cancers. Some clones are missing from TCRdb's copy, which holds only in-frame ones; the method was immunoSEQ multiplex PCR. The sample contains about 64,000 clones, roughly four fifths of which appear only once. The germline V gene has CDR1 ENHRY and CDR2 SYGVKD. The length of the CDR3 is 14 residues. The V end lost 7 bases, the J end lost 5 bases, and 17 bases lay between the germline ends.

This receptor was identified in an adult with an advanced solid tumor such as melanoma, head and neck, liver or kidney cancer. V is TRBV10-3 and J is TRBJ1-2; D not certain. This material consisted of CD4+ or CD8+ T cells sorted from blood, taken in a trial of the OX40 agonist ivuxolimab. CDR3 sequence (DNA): TGTGCCATCACCTGGGGTCCAACCCGATATGGCTACACCTTC. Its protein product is CAITWGPTRYGYTF.